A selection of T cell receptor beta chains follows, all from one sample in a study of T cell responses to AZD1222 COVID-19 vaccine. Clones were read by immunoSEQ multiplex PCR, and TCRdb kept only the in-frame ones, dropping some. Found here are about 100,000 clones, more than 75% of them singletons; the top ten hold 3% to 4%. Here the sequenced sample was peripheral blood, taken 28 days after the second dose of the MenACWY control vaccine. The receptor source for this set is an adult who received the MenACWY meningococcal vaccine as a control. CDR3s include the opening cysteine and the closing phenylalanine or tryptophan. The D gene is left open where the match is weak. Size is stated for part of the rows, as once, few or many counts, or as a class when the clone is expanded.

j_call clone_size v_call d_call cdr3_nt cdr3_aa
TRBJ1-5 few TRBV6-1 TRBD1 TGTGCCAGCAGTGCCTACAATACCGGGACAGCCAATCAGCCCCAGCATTTT CASSAYNTGTANQPQHF
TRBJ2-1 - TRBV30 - TGTGCCTGGAGCCGGGGAAGCTCCTACAATGAGCAGTTCTTC CAWSRGSSYNEQFF
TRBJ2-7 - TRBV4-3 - TGCGCCAGCAGCCGGTCAGGAGGACCAGCCTACGAGCAGTACTTC CASSRSGGPAYEQYF
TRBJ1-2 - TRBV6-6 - TGTGCCAGCAGTTACGATTACCAGGGGGGCTACACCTTC CASSYDYQGGYTF
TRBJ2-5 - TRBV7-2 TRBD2 TGTGCCAGCAGCTTAGTTTGGCGGGGGGTAAACCAAGAGACCCAGTACTTC CASSLVWRGVNQETQYF
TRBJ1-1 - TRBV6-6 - TGTGCCACCGGGGGGGAAACCCCGAACACTGAAGCTTTCTTT CATGGETPNTEAFF
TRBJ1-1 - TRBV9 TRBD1 TGTGCCAGCAGCCAGCAGGGGGCAGACAACACTGAAGCTTTCTTT CASSQQGADNTEAFF
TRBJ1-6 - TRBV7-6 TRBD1 TGTGCCAGCAGCGGGGGGCAAGGACAGGGTCTAGGTTCACCCCTCCACTTT CASSGGQGQGLGSPLHF
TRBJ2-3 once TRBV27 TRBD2 TGTGCCAGCAGTTCCGGACTAGACACAGATACGCAGTATTTT CASSSGLDTDTQYF
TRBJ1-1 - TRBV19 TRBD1 TGTGCCAGTACCCCAACAGGGGGCACTGAAGCTTTCTTT CASTPTGGTEAFF
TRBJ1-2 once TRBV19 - TGTGCCAGTAGGAAGACAGTCCCCCCCTATGGCTACACCTTC CASRKTVPPYGYTF
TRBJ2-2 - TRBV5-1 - TGCGCCAGCAGCGTTCTCCCGGGCACAGACACCGGGGAGCTGTTTTTT CASSVLPGTDTGELFF
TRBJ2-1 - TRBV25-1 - TGTGCCAGCAGTCGTCCGGACAGAATCAATGAGCAGTTCTTC CASSRPDRINEQFF
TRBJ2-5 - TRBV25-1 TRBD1 TGTGCCAGCAGTGGACCGGGACAGGGGGCCGGAGAGACCCAGTACTTC CASSGPGQGAGETQYF
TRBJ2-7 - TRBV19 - TGTGCCAGTAGCTACCCGTCTCCCGGGACCCTTCGATACGAGCAGTACTTC CASSYPSPGTLRYEQYF
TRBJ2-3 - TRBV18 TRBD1 TGTGCCAGCTCACTCGTCGGGACAGGGGGCACAGATACGCAGTATTTT CASSLVGTGGTDTQYF
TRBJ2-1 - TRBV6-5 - TGTGCCAGCAGGTTCGACCTCGACAATGAGCAGTTCTTC CASRFDLDNEQFF
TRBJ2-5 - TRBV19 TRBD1 TGTGCCAGTAGCAGACAGGGTGTGTGGGAGACCCAGTACTTC CASSRQGVWETQYF
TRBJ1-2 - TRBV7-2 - TGTGCCAGCAGCCTCAGGACGGACGCTCCCTATGGCTACACCTTC CASSLRTDAPYGYTF
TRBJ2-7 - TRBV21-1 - TGTGCCAGCAGCAAAGGATCGGCACCCCGGGTCTACGAGCAGTACTTC CASSKGSAPRVYEQYF
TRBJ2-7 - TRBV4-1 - TGCGCCAGCAGCCAAGATTCGGAATCCTACGAGCAGTACTTC CASSQDSESYEQYF
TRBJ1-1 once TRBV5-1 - TGCGCCAGCAGCCTGATCGCGAACACTGAAGCTTTCTTT CASSLIANTEAFF
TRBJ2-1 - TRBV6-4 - TGTGCCAGCAGTGACCGTTGGCTAGCTCCTTACAATGAGCAGTTCTTC CASSDRWLAPYNEQFF
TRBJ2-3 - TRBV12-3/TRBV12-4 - TGTGCCAGCAGCTCCGGGAGCACAGATACGCAGTATTTT CASSSGSTDTQYF
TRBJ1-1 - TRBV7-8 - TGTGCCAGCAGCTCTATAGTGCCAGCGACGGACCGGAGCACTGAAGCTTTCTTT CASSSIVPATDRSTEAFF
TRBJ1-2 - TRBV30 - TGTGCCTCCGGACGGGGCACTGGCTACACCTTC CASGRGTGYTF
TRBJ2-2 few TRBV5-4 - TGTGCCAGCAGTTTGCCCGGGGCCGGGGAGCTGTTTTTT CASSLPGAGELFF
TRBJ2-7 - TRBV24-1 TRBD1 TGTGCCACCAGTGCCCAAACAGGGGCGAGCGAGCAGTACTTC CATSAQTGASEQYF
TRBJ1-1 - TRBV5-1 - TGCGCCAGCAGCTTGGAAGGGGGCACTGAAGCTTTCTTT CASSLEGGTEAFF
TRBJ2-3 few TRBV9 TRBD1 TGTGCCAGCAGCCCCCAGGGACAGTTGGCCACAGATACGCAGTATTTT CASSPQGQLATDTQYF
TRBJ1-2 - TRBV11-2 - TGTGCCAGCAGCTCAATTTCGAGGGACGCTAACTATGGCTACACCTTC CASSSISRDANYGYTF
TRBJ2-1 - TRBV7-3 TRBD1 TGTGCCAGCAGCCGGGACAGGGGATGGGATGAGCAGTTCTTC CASSRDRGWDEQFF
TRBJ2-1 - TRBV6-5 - TGTGCCAGCAGTACCCAGGGAGGAAACAATGAGCAGTTCTTC CASSTQGGNNEQFF
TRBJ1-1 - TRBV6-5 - TGTGCCAGCAGTTACCAAAAGGGGTTGAACACTGAAGCTTTCTTT CASSYQKGLNTEAFF
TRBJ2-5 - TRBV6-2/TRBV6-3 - TGTGCCAGCAGTTACCGGACGTCAAGAGAGACCCAGTACTTC CASSYRTSRETQYF
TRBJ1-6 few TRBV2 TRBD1 TGTGCCAGCAGCCAGGGGGCGGATTCACCCCTCCACTTT CASSQGADSPLHF
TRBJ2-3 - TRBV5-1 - TGCGCCAGCAGCCCAGACCTTAACACAGATACGCAGTATTTT CASSPDLNTDTQYF
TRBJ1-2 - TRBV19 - TGTGCCAGTAGTATCTTGGGCGGGAACTATGGCTACACCTTC CASSILGGNYGYTF
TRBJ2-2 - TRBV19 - TGTGCCAGTAAGGAACGGCTGAACACCGGGGAGCTGTTTTTT CASKERLNTGELFF
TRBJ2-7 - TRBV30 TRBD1 TGTGCCTGGTCGTTCGGGGACAGCTCTACTGTTTACGAGCAGTACTTC CAWSFGDSSTVYEQYF
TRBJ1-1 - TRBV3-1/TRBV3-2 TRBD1 TGTGCCAGCAGCCAGAGACAGGGGGTAGGTGAAGCTTTCTTT CASSQRQGVGEAFF
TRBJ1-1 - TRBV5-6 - TGTGCCAGCAGCTTGAAAAGGAGAAAGACTGAAGCTTTCTTT CASSLKRRKTEAFF
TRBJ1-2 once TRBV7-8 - TGTGCCAGCAGCTTATTCCCGGGGACGGCCTGCACCTTC CASSLFPGTACTF
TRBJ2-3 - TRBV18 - TGTGCCAGCTCACCGGCGAGCACAGATACGCAGTATTTT CASSPASTDTQYF
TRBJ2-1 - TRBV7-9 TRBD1 TGTGCCAGCAGCTCCTGGGACAGGGACAATGAGCAGTTCTTC CASSSWDRDNEQFF
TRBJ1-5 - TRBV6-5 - TGTGCCAGCAGTTACTCCATTAATCAGCCCCAGCATTTT CASSYSINQPQHF
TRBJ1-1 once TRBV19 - TGTGCCAGTAGTATCAGGGGCGAGGGTAGACAGACTGAAGCTTTCTTT CASSIRGEGRQTEAFF
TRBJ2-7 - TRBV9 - TGTGCCAGCAGCCCCCGCGGAGGTTCGAACGAGCAGTACTTC CASSPRGGSNEQYF
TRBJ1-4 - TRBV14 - TGTGCCAGCAGCCGAAGCCGGGGGAATAATGAAAAACTGTTTTTT CASSRSRGNNEKLFF
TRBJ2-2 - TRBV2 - TGTGCCAGCAGTGAAGCGGGGTTTAACACCGGGGAGCTGTTTTTT CASSEAGFNTGELFF
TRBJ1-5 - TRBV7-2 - TGTGCCAGCAGCCTGGCCGCGGCAGGGAGCAATCAGCCCCAGCATTTT CASSLAAAGSNQPQHF
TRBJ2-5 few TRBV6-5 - TGTGCCAGCAGTTACGCCAGGCGAGAGACCCAGTACTTC CASSYARRETQYF
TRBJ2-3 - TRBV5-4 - TGTGCCAGCAGCTTTCCGGGCTGGGGCACAGATACGCAGTATTTT CASSFPGWGTDTQYF
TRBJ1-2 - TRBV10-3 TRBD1 TGTGCCATCAGTGACCAGGACAGGGGTGCCTATGGCTACACCTTC CAISDQDRGAYGYTF
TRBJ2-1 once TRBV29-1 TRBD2 TGCAGCGTCGCGAGCGGGGGCCTCTACAATGAGCAGTTCTTC CSVASGGLYNEQFF